This paragraph covers one TCR beta chain sequence. This specimen belongs to a study of radiation and T cells in renal cell carcinoma. Sample treatment: treatment-naive control, cytoreductive nephrectomy. Clones were read by immunoSEQ multiplex PCR, and TCRdb kept only the in-frame ones, dropping some. Of around 15,000 clones in the sample, 58% were seen once. CDR3 length: 14 residues. V was trimmed by 4 bases and J by 4 bases, leaving 13 bases between them. CDR1 and CDR2 from the germline V gene are SGHVS and FQNEAQ. The starting material was tumor tissue, obtained from a patient whose treatment was nephrectomy without radiotherapy. The clonotype originates from a middle-aged man with renal cell carcinoma. The J gene is TRBJ1-2, the V gene TRBV7-8; D is possibly TRBD1 (6 bases). CDR3 sequence (DNA): TGTGCCAGCAGCTCACAGGGATTCTCCTATGGCTACACCTTC. Encoded protein: CASSSQGFSYGYTF.